The 32 T cell receptor beta chains listed next were all sequenced from one sample in a study of control samples from healthy donors and cancer patients. The assay was immunoSEQ multiplex PCR, and TCRdb's table has in-frame clones only and misses some. The sample lists about 160,000 clones; around 94% were seen once. The sample taken for sequencing was PBMCs. These receptors were collected from a man between 60 and 75 years old with colorectal cancer.

The chain carries TRBV6-2 or TRBV6-3 and TRBJ2-3; TRBD2 aligns across 7 bases. Trimming cost V 6 bases and J 2 bases; bases outside gene matches: 5. The CDR3 is 14 amino acids. Germline lookup yields CDR1 MNHEY and CDR2 SVGEGT. Here the CDR3 reads CASSKRGHTDTQYF. The CDR3 DNA reads as TGTGCCAGCAGCAAGCGGGGCCACACAGATACGCAGTATTTT.

This chain uses TRBV11-3 with TRBJ1-1, with D perhaps TRBD1 (6 bases). The germline V gene encodes CDR1 SGHNT and CDR2 YENEEA. This CDR3 is built from 14 residues. Trimming removed 5 bases from V and 3 bases from J, with 13 bases in between. CDR3 sequence reads: CASSETGSDTEAFF. CDR3 in DNA: TGTGCCAGCAGCGAAACAGGGAGTGACACTGAAGCTTTCTTT.

The chain links TRBV6-5 to TRBJ2-5; D is perhaps TRBD1 (5 bases). Germline CDR1 MNHEY, CDR2 SVGAGI. The CDR3 runs to 13 residues. The V gene lost 6 bases and the J gene lost 4 bases, with 12 bases spanning the gap. CDR3 in DNA: TGTGCCAGCAGGTCCCTGGGGCCAGAGACCCAGTACTTC. As protein: CASRSLGPETQYF.

The chain combines TRBV7-2 with TRBJ2-1; TRBD2 is a possible D gene (6 bases). Germline CDR1 reads SGHTA; CDR2 reads FQGNSA. The CDR3 totals 16 residues. V shed 5 bases and J shed 2 bases, with 16 bases lying between them. Written as DNA, the CDR3 is TGTGCCAGCAGCCCAAGGCTAGCGTATCCCTACAATGAGCAGTTCTTC. Translation: CASSPRLAYPYNEQFF.

V is TRBV7-2 and J is TRBJ2-3; 9 positions agree with TRBD2. The CDR3 is 16 residues long. CDR1 SGHTA and CDR2 FQGNSA come from the germline V gene. V was pared by 3 bases and J by 2 bases, with 6 bases of the junction left unmatched. The CDR3 nucleotides are TGTGCCAGCAGCTTGATAGCGGGGGCGATCACAGATACGCAGTATTTT. This encodes CASSLIAGAITDTQYF.

V usage is TRBV6-5 and J usage is TRBJ1-1; the D is unclear. Germline assignment: CDR1 MNHEY and CDR2 SVGAGI. The ends were cut back, 4 bases at V and 4 bases at J, with 16 bases in the middle. CDR3 size: 15 residues. The CDR3 sequence is CASSSLYQLSTEAFF. The CDR3 region has the DNA TGTGCCAGCAGTTCCCTATATCAGTTGTCCACTGAAGCTTTCTTT.

The J gene is TRBJ2-7, the V gene TRBV2; 8 bases are a match to TRBD1. V shed 6 bases, J shed 10 bases, and the junction held 8 bases outside the gene matches. Germline-derived CDR1 and CDR2 are SNHLY and FYNNEI. CDR3 length: 12 residues. The CDR3 here is CASRRQGPSQYF. As DNA, the CDR3 is TGTGCCAGCAGACGACAGGGGCCCTCACAGTACTTC.

The chain couples TRBV6-5 to TRBJ1-5; tentatively, D is TRBD1 (6 bases). In germline, CDR1 is MNHEY, CDR2 SVGAGI. With 2 bases removed from V and 5 bases from J, the gap between germline ends came to 10 bases. This CDR3 spans 14 amino acids. The DNA for the CDR3 is TGTGCCAGCAGTTACAACAGGGACTATCAGCCCCAGCATTTT. It encodes CASSYNRDYQPQHF.

The V and J genes are TRBV10-3 and TRBJ2-1; 10 nucleotides match TRBD2. The V gene's germline CDR1 is ENHRY and CDR2 SYGVKD. V was clipped by 2 bases and J by 9 bases; unmatched bases: 10. This CDR3 spans 16 amino acids. This chain's CDR3 is CAISEDLAGGTGEQFF. The CDR3 nucleotides are TGTGCCATCAGTGAGGATTTAGCGGGGGGAACGGGTGAGCAGTTCTTC.

V is TRBV11-3 and J is TRBJ2-2; D might be TRBD2 (6 bases). Trimming took off 2 bases at V and 6 bases at J, with 16 bases between the two ends. The CDR3 has 16 residues. In germline, CDR1 is SGHNT, CDR2 YENEEA. The CDR3 region has the DNA TGTGCCAGCAGCTTATTCGGAGGGAGCGACCCCGGGGAGCTGTTTTTT. Residues: CASSLFGGSDPGELFF.

As DNA, the CDR3 is TGTGCCAGCAGGCTGGGGCGGTTAAATTCACCCCTCCACTTT. Translating it yields CASRLGRLNSPLHF. The chain recombines TRBV6-5 with TRBJ1-6; TRBD1 might be the D (5 bases). Trimming stripped 6 bases from V and 7 bases from J, with 13 bases between. The CDR3 loop spans 14 amino acids. CDR1 is MNHEY and CDR2 is SVGAGI in the germline V gene.

The chain joins TRBV5-1 to TRBJ1-1; no firm D call. The CDR3 contains 13 residues. Germline V lookup: CDR1 SGHRS, CDR2 YFSETQ. Trimming removed 0 bases at V and 3 bases at J, with 6 bases between. CDR3 loop: CASSLGGHTEAFF. CDR3 DNA: TGCGCCAGCAGCTTGGGCGGGCACACTGAAGCTTTCTTT.

The J gene is TRBJ2-5, the V gene TRBV7-2, with a tentative D call TRBD1 (6 bases). Germline CDR1 and CDR2: SGHTA and FQGNSA. V dropped 2 bases and J dropped 2 bases, with 21 bases sitting between them. The length of the CDR3 is 18 residues. The DNA of the CDR3 is TGTGCCAGCAGCTTATGGGGGCCGACTTCCCGATTTCAAGAGACCCAGTACTTC. It is translated as CASSLWGPTSRFQETQYF.

This chain joins TRBV29-1 and TRBJ1-1; TRBD1 agrees at 8 bases. Trimming removed 5 bases from V and 0 bases from J; junction bases left unmatched: 2. CDR1 and CDR2 from the germline V gene are SQVTM and ANQGSEA. The CDR3 is 13 residues long. Written as DNA, the CDR3 is TGCAGCGTTCCGGGACAGGTGAACACTGAAGCTTTCTTT. It specifies CSVPGQVNTEAFF.

The chain couples TRBV7-2 to TRBJ1-2; TRBD1 aligns across 8 bases. J gave up 4 bases and V 4 bases, and 8 bases lay outside the gene matches. The CDR3 is made up of 15 amino acids. CDR1 and CDR2 (germline): SGHTA, FQGNSA. The CDR3 is CASSSQGTGGYGYTF. CDR3 sequence (DNA): TGTGCCAGCAGCTCCCAGGGGACAGGAGGCTATGGCTACACCTTC.

The rearrangement links TRBV12-5 to TRBJ1-1; D perhaps matches TRBD1 (5 bases). Germline CDR1 LGHNT, CDR2 FRNRAP. This CDR3 has 13 residues. V shed 4 bases and J shed 1 base, with 7 bases lying between them. The CDR3 sequence: CASGSGQNTEAFF. The CDR3 coding sequence is TGTGCTAGTGGTTCGGGGCAGAACACTGAAGCTTTCTTT.

The rearrangement uses TRBV6-6 and TRBJ1-2; D call uncertain. CDR3 length: 15 residues. Germline CDR1 and CDR2: MNHNY and SVGAGI (reference sequence). V dropped 6 bases and J dropped 4 bases, with 18 bases sitting between them. CDR3 in amino acids: CASSPSPNSLYGYTF. Here the CDR3 DNA reads TGTGCCAGCAGCCCCTCTCCGAACAGCCTCTATGGCTACACCTTC.

The CDR3 sequence is CASSVGGSSTDTQYF. CDR3 DNA: TGTGCCAGCAGCGTAGGTGGAAGTAGCACAGATACGCAGTATTTT. V gene TRBV9 combines with J gene TRBJ2-3; D remains ambiguous. CDR1 and CDR2 (germline): SGDLS, YYNGEE. V gave up 0 bases and J gave up 0 bases, with 8 bases separating them. This CDR3 has 15 amino acids.

The V call is TRBV24-1, the J call TRBJ2-3; TRBD1 matches 9 bases. This CDR3 is built from 18 residues. Unmatched junction bases numbered 16, after V lost 6 bases and J lost 4 bases. Germline CDR1 KGHDR, CDR2 SFDVKD. The CDR3, as DNA: TGTGCCACCAGTCATGGGACAGGGAGTCTAATTTTTGCAGATACGCAGTATTTT. Translated: CATSHGTGSLIFADTQYF.

V is TRBV7-9 and J is TRBJ1-6; TRBD1 is a possible D gene (5 bases). Germline CDR1 and CDR2: SEHNR and FQNEAQ (reference sequence). The CDR3 runs to 15 residues. Between the trimmed V and J ends, which lost 5 bases and 14 bases, there was a span of 22 bases. The CDR3: CASSPTDGGVKTLHF. CDR3 sequence (DNA): TGTGCCAGCAGCCCCACCGACGGGGGGGTAAAAACCCTCCACTTT.

The chain recombines TRBV3-1 (or the pseudogene TRBV3-2) with TRBJ2-3, with 9 bases matching TRBD2. Germline CDR1 and CDR2: LGHDT and YNNKEL (reference sequence). This CDR3 has 16 amino acids. Trimming at V came to 0 bases and at J to 5 bases, leaving 6 bases not matched to a gene. CDR3 nucleotides: TGTGCCAGCAGCCAAGATCTTGCACTAGCGGGAGATACGCAGTATTTT. Translated, it gives CASSQDLALAGDTQYF.

The rearrangement joins TRBV19 to TRBJ1-1; D not certain. This CDR3 comprises 14 residues. The V gene's germline CDR1 is LNHDA and CDR2 SQIVND (reference sequence). The V gene lost 5 bases and the J gene lost 1 base, with 11 bases spanning the gap. The CDR3 is CASSAAQKNTEAFF. Here the CDR3 DNA reads TGTGCCAGTAGTGCAGCCCAGAAGAACACTGAAGCTTTCTTT.

This clone was detected once. J is TRBJ1-2 and V is TRBV28, with D unclear. The CDR3 extends over 13 amino acids. Germline values: CDR1 MDHEN, CDR2 SYDVKM. The V end lost 4 bases, the J end lost 6 bases, and 12 bases lay between the germline ends. The CDR3 region has the DNA TGTGCCAGCAGTTCCCTTGGGAGGGATGGCTACACCTTC. Protein sequence: CASSSLGRDGYTF.

This chain's CDR3 is CASSQDPGRANEKLFF. The CDR3 DNA reads as TGTGCCAGCAGCCAGGACCCAGGGAGGGCTAATGAAAAACTGTTTTTT. V is TRBV4-2 and J is TRBJ1-4; TRBD1 is a possible D gene (5 bases). The V gene's germline CDR1 is LGHNA and CDR2 YNFKEQ. The CDR3 has 16 amino acids. The ends were cut back, 3 bases at V and 3 bases at J, with 14 bases in the middle.

This chain uses TRBV24-1 with TRBJ1-2, with 8 bases that match TRBD1. CDR3 size: 16 residues. The germline gives CDR1 KGHDR, CDR2 SFDVKD. J lost 4 bases, V lost 1 base, and 7 bases had no gene match. The CDR3 sequence: CATSDFTGGKSYGYTF. The CDR3, as DNA: TGTGCCACCAGTGATTTCACAGGGGGGAAGAGCTATGGCTACACCTTC.

The rearrangement joins TRBV11-2 to TRBJ2-3, with D unclear. The germline CDR1 and CDR2 sequences are SGHAT and FQNNGV. The CDR3 contains 11 residues. V was trimmed by 4 bases and J by 7 bases, leaving 6 bases between them. In DNA, the CDR3 is TGTGCCAGCAGCTCCGAGTATACGCAGTATTTT. This gives the protein CASSSEYTQYF.

The genes are TRBV5-1 and TRBJ2-2; D may be TRBD2 (5 bases). V was trimmed by 0 bases and J by 6 bases, leaving 9 bases between them. Germline V gene sequence: CDR1 SGHRS, CDR2 YFSETQ. This CDR3 contains 14 residues. The CDR3 sequence: CASSLAGVAGELFF. The CDR3 DNA reads as TGCGCCAGCAGCTTGGCCGGGGTCGCCGGGGAGCTGTTTTTT. The entire variable domain, with the rest obtained from reference TRBV5-1 and TRBJ2-2, is as follows: KAGVTQTPRYLIKTRGQQVTLSCSPISGHRSVSWYQQTPGQGLQFLFEYFSETQRNKGNFPGRFSGRQFSNSRSEMNVSTLELGDSALYLCASSLAGVAGELFFGEGSRLTVL.

The chain is built from TRBV6-5 and TRBJ2-7; maybe TRBD1 (7 bases). V lost 2 bases, J lost 0 bases, and 11 bases lay in between. The CDR3 runs to 15 residues. CDR1 MNHEY and CDR2 SVGAGI come from the germline V gene. The CDR3 DNA sequence: TGTGCCAGCAGTTACACGGGGGACAGCTCCTACGAGCAGTACTTC. Translated, it gives CASSYTGDSSYEQYF.

The gene calls are TRBV5-1 and TRBJ2-1; tentative D call: TRBD1 (6 bases). Between the trimmed V and J ends, which lost 5 bases and 0 bases, there was a span of 12 bases. CDR3 length: 15 amino acids. Germline V CDR1 and CDR2: SGHRS, YFSETQ. The CDR3 DNA reads TGCGCCAGCAGGCTTGGGGGCGTCTCCTACAATGAGCAGTTCTTC. It yields the protein CASRLGGVSYNEQFF.

The chain recombines TRBV5-1 with TRBJ2-3; D unclear. The CDR3 has 13 residues. Germline-derived CDR1 and CDR2 are SGHRS and YFSETQ. V dropped 1 base and J dropped 2 bases, with 5 bases sitting between them. This CDR3 reads CASSLKATDTQYF. The CDR3 nucleotides are TGCGCCAGCAGCTTGAAGGCCACAGATACGCAGTATTTT.

This chain connects TRBV6-2 or TRBV6-3 to TRBJ2-1; the D call may be TRBD1 or TRBD2 (6 bases each). CDR1 and CDR2 (germline): MNHEY, SVGEGT. The CDR3 is 14 residues long. The V end was cut by 2 bases, the J end by 7 bases, with 12 bases between. DNA for the CDR3: TGTGCCAGCAGTTACGAGGGGGGCTTGAATGAGCAGTTCTTC. It is translated as CASSYEGGLNEQFF.

The chain recombines TRBV29-1 with TRBJ1-1, with TRBD1 identical over 7 bases. The CDR3 extends over 16 amino acids. After removal of 4 bases from V and 1 base from J, the junction contained 12 bases not matched to a gene. In germline, CDR1 is SQVTM, CDR2 ANQGSEA. CDR3 sequence (DNA): TGCAGCGTTGCAGGGCAGGGGGGGAATCAGAACACTGAAGCTTTCTTT. Residues: CSVAGQGGNQNTEAFF. The complete variable domain, with remaining parts taken from reference TRBV29-1 and TRBJ1-1, reads SAVISQKPSRDICQRGTSLTIQCQVDSQVTMMFWYRQQPGQSLTLIATANQGSEATYESGFVIDKFPISRPNLTFSTLTVSNMSPEDSSIYLCSVAGQGGNQNTEAFFGQGTRLTVV.